Below are 32 T cell receptor beta chains sequenced from a single sample in a study of cytomegalovirus exposure and HLA in healthy donors. 60 Vbeta and 13 Jbeta primers were used in PCR. TCRdb keeps only in-frame clones here, not all; method: immunoSEQ multiplex PCR. Counted here are roughly 150,000 clones, roughly three quarters occurring once; the ten biggest clones make up under 2%. Sequences were obtained from PBMCs. The receptors stem from a woman aged 40 to 50 in good health and CMV-seronegative.

The chain employs TRBV2 and TRBJ1-2; no reliable D call. CDR3 length: 12 residues. Trimming stripped 7 bases from V and 9 bases from J, with 15 bases between. Germline-derived CDR1 and CDR2 are SNHLY and FYNNEI. The DNA for the CDR3 is TGTGCCAGCACCGGCACGGGGTATAGCTACACCTTC. This translates into CASTGTGYSYTF.

J is TRBJ2-5 and V is TRBV5-1; 10 bases agree with TRBD1. V trimming: 4 bases; J trimming: 0 bases; junction bases outside the gene matches: 6. This CDR3 is 16 amino acids long. Per germline, CDR1 SGHRS and CDR2 YFSETQ. The CDR3 coding sequence is TGCGCCAGCAGCCCCGGGACAGGGGATTACCAAGAGACCCAGTACTTC. Encoded protein: CASSPGTGDYQETQYF.

The chain is built from TRBV27 and TRBJ2-1, with 10 bases fitting TRBD2. Trimming took 6 bases from V and 4 from J; bases not matched to a gene: 9. The CDR3 is made up of 16 amino acids. Germline assignment: CDR1 MNHEY and CDR2 SMNVEV (reference sequence). The CDR3 region has the DNA TGTGCCAGCAGGCCGATAGCGGGGGGACCATACAATGAGCAGTTCTTC. Its translation: CASRPIAGGPYNEQFF.

Points on this clone: A junction boundary mismatches the germline segment, possibly from a read error. V and J are TRBV5-6 and TRBJ2-6, with 8 bases that match TRBD1. The CDR3 runs 19 residues. Looked up from germline, CDR1 is SGHDT and CDR2 is YYEEEE. CDR3 bases: TGTGCCAGCACCTTGATAGGACAGGGCTACAGCTCTGGGGCCAACGTCCTGACTTTC. Its protein is CASTLIGQGYSSGANVLTF.

This clone was observed a few times. The chain is built from TRBV6-1 and TRBJ2-7; tentatively, D is TRBD1 (6 bases). CDR1 MNHNS and CDR2 SASEGT come from the germline V gene. Trimming took off 5 bases at V and 7 bases at J, with 9 bases between the two ends. This CDR3 region has 11 residues. Here the CDR3 reads CASSNRVEQYF. CDR3 DNA sequence: TGTGCCAGCAGTAACAGGGTTGAGCAGTACTTC.

The CDR3 spells CASSLLAGGEQYF. CDR3 coding DNA: TGTGCCAGCAGCTTGTTGGCAGGGGGCGAGCAGTACTTC. The chain uses TRBV5-5 and TRBJ2-7; 7 positions match TRBD1. This CDR3 region has 13 residues. V was clipped by 1 base and J by 6 bases; unmatched bases: 4. The V gene's germline CDR1 is SGHKS and CDR2 YYEKEE (reference sequence).

This sequence joins TRBV11-3 and TRBJ2-5; 8 nucleotides match TRBD2. The V gene's germline CDR1 is SGHNT and CDR2 YENEEA. The CDR3 loop spans 17 amino acids. V was pared by 1 base and J by 5 bases, with 12 bases of the junction left unmatched. CDR3 region: CASSLGQYGLAGETQYF. In DNA, the CDR3 is TGTGCCAGCAGCTTAGGTCAATACGGACTAGCCGGGGAGACCCAGTACTTC.

V and J are TRBV7-6 and TRBJ2-1; 10 positions match TRBD2. The CDR3 runs to 15 residues. The germline CDR1 and CDR2 sequences are SGHVS and FNYEAQ. V shed 2 bases, J shed 4 bases, and the junction held 2 bases outside the gene matches. CDR3 in amino acids: CASSLKAGGYNEQFF. In nucleotides, the CDR3 is TGTGCCAGCAGCTTAAAAGCGGGGGGGTACAATGAGCAGTTCTTC. The entire variable domain, with the rest obtained from reference TRBV7-6 and TRBJ2-1, is as follows: GAGVSQSPRYKVTKRGQDVALRCDPISGHVSLYWYRQALGQGPEFLTYFNYEAQQDKSGLPNDRFSAERPEGSISTLTIQRTEQRDSAMYRCASSLKAGGYNEQFFGPGTRLTVL.

J is TRBJ1-1 and V is TRBV6-1; the D gene is possibly TRBD1 (6 bases). The CDR3 is made up of 12 amino acids. In germline, CDR1 is MNHNS, CDR2 SASEGT. V shed 6 bases and J shed 3 bases, with 8 bases lying between them. The CDR3 here is CASRQGYTEAFF. The CDR3 DNA follows: TGTGCCAGCAGACAGGGTTACACTGAAGCTTTCTTT.

This rearrangement joins TRBV10-2 to TRBJ2-5, with D unclear. This CDR3 region has 11 residues. Trimming cost V 6 bases and J 5 bases, with 7 bases left between them. Germline V gene sequence: CDR1 WSHSY, CDR2 SAAADI. The CDR3 here is CASRGSETQYF. The DNA of the CDR3 is TGCGCCAGCAGGGGTAGCGAGACCCAGTACTTC.

V gene TRBV11-2 combines with J gene TRBJ1-4, with D unresolved. Germline CDR1 and CDR2: SGHAT and FQNNGV. The V end lost 0 bases, the J end lost 14 bases, and 10 bases lay between the germline ends. The CDR3 length is 12 residues. The CDR3 nucleotides read TGTGCCAGCAGCTTAGACGAGGGTAGTCTGTTTTTT. Translating gives CASSLDEGSLFF.

The chain's CDR3 is CASRGGEETGELFF. DNA of the CDR3: TGCGCCAGCCGGGGGGGCGAAGAAACCGGGGAGCTGTTTTTT. The genes are TRBV10-1 and TRBJ2-2; 8 positions match TRBD2. From germline, CDR1 is WNHNN and CDR2 SYGVQD (reference sequence). V was pared by 8 bases and J by 5 bases, with 7 bases of the junction left unmatched. The CDR3 runs 14 residues.

This chain joins TRBV5-8 and TRBJ2-3; D unclear. The CDR3 loop spans 15 amino acids. Per germline, CDR1 SGHTS and CDR2 YDEGEE. With 4 bases removed from V and 1 base from J, the gap between germline ends came to 13 bases. The CDR3 sequence is CASSPRPERTDTQYF. CDR3 nucleotides: TGTGCCAGCAGCCCCCGGCCGGAGCGCACAGATACGCAGTATTTT.

This sequence joins TRBV19 and TRBJ1-1; the D gene is possibly TRBD1 (6 bases). Trimming took 10 bases from V and 3 from J, leaving 18 bases between them. Germline values: CDR1 LNHDA, CDR2 SQIVND (reference sequence). This CDR3 contains 14 residues. CDR3 DNA: TGTGCCACCGGGACATCTCATTGGGACACTGAAGCTTTCTTT. Protein product: CATGTSHWDTEAFF.

The chain couples TRBV28 to TRBJ1-1, with D possibly TRBD1 on 6 matching bases. The germline CDR1 and CDR2 sequences are MDHEN and SYDVKM. This CDR3 is 12 amino acids long. Trimming left V 2 bases short and J 8 bases short, with 9 bases between. CDR3 sequence (DNA): TGTGCCAGCAGTTTACAAGACAGGGAAGCTTTCTTT. This gives the protein CASSLQDREAFF.

The V call is TRBV5-4, the J call TRBJ2-2, with 14 bases identical to TRBD2. Germline values: CDR1 SGHNT, CDR2 YYREEE (reference sequence). V lost 3 bases and J lost 5; bases outside the gene matches: 0. The CDR3 totals 15 residues. The CDR3 here is CASSWTSGRTGELFF. CDR3 DNA: TGTGCCAGCAGCTGGACTAGCGGGAGGACCGGGGAGCTGTTTTTT.

The chain is built from TRBV5-1 and TRBJ1-1; TRBD1 agrees at 7 bases. The CDR3 spans 14 residues. V lost 3 bases and J lost 3; bases outside the gene matches: 5. Germline CDR1 reads SGHRS; CDR2 reads YFSETQ. In nucleotides, the CDR3 is TGCGCCAGCAGCTACAGGGGCGCGCACACTGAAGCTTTCTTT. It codes for CASSYRGAHTEAFF.

The V gene is TRBV6-1, the J gene TRBJ1-2, with a possible D match to TRBD1 (6 bases). The CDR3 sequence is 15 residues long. Per the germline V gene, CDR1 is MNHNS and CDR2 is SASEGT. Trimming took off 6 bases at V and 6 bases at J, with 20 bases between the two ends. The CDR3 sequence: CASSQEGEGFHGYTF. Here the CDR3 DNA reads TGTGCCAGCAGCCAAGAGGGGGAGGGATTCCATGGCTACACCTTC.

The DNA of the CDR3 is TGCGCCAGCAGCCACCCATGGGAGAACAATGAGCAGTTCTTC. Amino acids: CASSHPWENNEQFF. V gene TRBV4-1 combines with J gene TRBJ2-1; D perhaps matches TRBD2 (5 bases). V was cut by 3 bases and J by 5 bases, with 11 bases left in between. Germline V CDR1 and CDR2: MGHRA, YSYEKL. The CDR3 is 14 residues long.

The chain employs TRBV4-1 and TRBJ2-3, with TRBD2 identical over 10 bases. The germline gives CDR1 MGHRA, CDR2 YSYEKL. V dropped 3 bases and J dropped 5; count of bases not matched to a gene: 5. The CDR3 has 15 amino acids. DNA for the CDR3: TGCGCCAGCAGCCAGGTGCTAGCGGGGGAAGATACGCAGTATTTT. Translation gives CASSQVLAGEDTQYF.

The chain joins TRBV27 to TRBJ2-3, with 7 bases lining up with TRBD2. Germline V gene data show CDR1 as MNHEY and CDR2 as SMNVEV (reference sequence). The CDR3 is made up of 14 amino acids. V lost 7 bases to trimming and J lost 4 bases; unmatched junction nucleotides: 8. The CDR3 region is CASTPGGGADTQYF. The CDR3 region has the DNA TGTGCCAGCACCCCGGGAGGCGGGGCAGATACGCAGTATTTT.

The rearrangement links TRBV6-4 to TRBJ2-2, with D possibly matching TRBD1 (6 bases). The V and J ends lost 6 bases and 9 bases respectively, with 20 bases between them. This CDR3 has 15 amino acids. Germline V gene lookup returns CDR1 MRHNA and CDR2 SNTAGT. CDR3 sequence: CASSELTGIQRELFF. The CDR3 coding sequence is TGTGCCAGCAGCGAACTTACAGGGATTCAGAGGGAGCTGTTTTTT.

This clone occurred a few times. The V and J genes are TRBV11-2 and TRBJ2-7, with D hard to call. V was shortened by 1 base and J by 3 bases, with 7 bases between the two germline ends. This CDR3 has 13 amino acids. Germline V gene sequence: CDR1 SGHAT, CDR2 FQNNGV. The CDR3: CASSLGQYYEQYF. CDR3 coding DNA: TGTGCCAGCAGCTTAGGACAATACTACGAGCAGTACTTC. The whole variable domain, remainder taken from reference TRBV11-2 and TRBJ2-7, is EAGVAQSPRYKIIEKRQSVAFWCNPISGHATLYWYQQILGQGPKLLIQFQNNGVVDDSQLPKDRFSAERLKGVDSTLKIQPAKLEDSAVYLCASSLGQYYEQYFGPGTRLTVT.

V usage is TRBV18 and J usage is TRBJ1-3, with no clear D. This CDR3 contains 14 residues. V was clipped by 1 base and J by 8 bases, with 12 bases between them. Germline assignment: CDR1 KGHSH and CDR2 LQKENI. The DNA of the CDR3 is TGTGCCAGCTCACCACGGCAGGCATCAGACACCATATATTTT. This gives the protein CASSPRQASDTIYF.

The chain is built from TRBV4-1 and TRBJ2-7; 12 nucleotides agree with TRBD2. Germline lookup yields CDR1 MGHRA and CDR2 YSYEKL. The CDR3 covers 17 residues. J gave up 7 bases and V 4 bases, and 14 bases lay outside the gene matches. The CDR3 nucleotides read TGCGCCAGCAGCCGCACTAGCGGGAGGACCTTTTCTGATGAGCAGTACTTC. Translating it yields CASSRTSGRTFSDEQYF.

The DNA of the CDR3 is TGTGCTTCTTCGGACACTACCTCCAACAATAATTCACCCCTCCACTTT. Amino acid sequence: CASSDTTSNNNSPLHF. The chain combines TRBV19 with TRBJ1-6; TRBD1 might be the D (5 bases). The CDR3 contains 16 residues. Germline CDR1 reads LNHDA; CDR2 reads SQIVND (reference sequence).

V and J are TRBV10-2 and TRBJ2-2; the D gene is possibly TRBD1 (5 bases). Trimming removed 4 bases from V and 4 bases from J, with 10 bases in between. Germline lookup yields CDR1 WSHSY and CDR2 SAAADI. The CDR3 is 14 residues long. The CDR3 coding sequence is TGCGCCAGCAGTGGCGGACAAAGCACCGGGGAGCTGTTTTTT. This codes for CASSGGQSTGELFF.

The rearrangement joins TRBV5-6 to TRBJ2-7, with D hard to call. Per the germline V gene, CDR1 is SGHDT and CDR2 is YYEEEE. The ends were cut back, 4 bases at V and 3 bases at J, with 11 bases in the middle. The CDR3 length is 13 residues. The CDR3 sequence is CASSPSGNYEQYF. The DNA for the CDR3 is TGTGCCAGCAGCCCATCGGGTAACTACGAGCAGTACTTC.

In its sample, this clone was seen a few times. This chain links TRBV10-3 with TRBJ1-6; TRBD1 matches 8 bases. The CDR3 spans 16 residues. Germline CDR1 reads ENHRY; CDR2 reads SYGVKD. The junction had 10 bases not matched to a gene; V was cut back by 3 bases and J by 9 bases. The CDR3 bases are TGTGCCATCAGTGATCGGGGACAGGCCAAGGGTTCACCCCTCCACTTT. It translates to CAISDRGQAKGSPLHF.

The CDR3 spells CASSESPGNRVSGYTF. CDR3 DNA sequence: TGCGCCAGCAGTGAGTCCCCTGGTAACAGGGTAAGCGGCTACACCTTC. This chain uses TRBV10-2 with TRBJ1-2, with D possibly TRBD1 on 6 matching bases. V lost 0 bases, J lost 8 bases, and 19 bases lay in between. The CDR3 has 16 amino acids. Germline assignment: CDR1 WSHSY and CDR2 SAAADI.

The J gene is TRBJ2-3, the V gene TRBV6-1; 7 positions match TRBD2. CDR1 and CDR2 from the germline V gene are MNHNS and SASEGT. J was trimmed by 2 bases and V by 6 bases; bases with no gene match: 5. This CDR3 comprises 14 residues. CDR3 in amino acids: CASSSGTDTDTQYF. DNA of the CDR3: TGTGCCAGCAGCAGCGGGACTGACACAGATACGCAGTATTTT.

The J gene is TRBJ2-7, the V gene TRBV11-2, with 8 bases that match TRBD2. The germline CDR1 and CDR2 sequences are SGHAT and FQNNGV. V lost 1 base to trimming and J lost 2 bases; unmatched junction nucleotides: 4. The CDR3 length is 15 residues. CDR3 coding DNA: TGTGCCAGCAGCTTAGTGGGCGGGGGGACCTACGAGCAGTACTTC. Protein product: CASSLVGGGTYEQYF.